The 23 T cell receptor beta chains below come from one sample, sequenced in a study of CDR3 diversity in severe acne. TCRdb ran MiXCR on the PCR reads and lists one entry per CDR3 protein. The repertoire consists of approximately 97,000 distinct CDR3 sequences, with roughly half occurring once and the leading ten covering around an eighth. The sample was blood. The receptors originated from a male donor with acne.

The genes are TRBV27 and TRBJ1-1; D call uncertain. The germline gives CDR1 MNHEY, CDR2 SMNVEV (reference sequence). CDR3 length equals 13 residues. The germline V and J ends were trimmed by 5 bases and 11 bases, with 18 bases remaining between them. CDR3 nucleotide sequence: TGTGCCAGCAGTCCAAGGAGTCCCTTTTATGCTTTCTTT. Its translation: CASSPRSPFYAFF.

This clonotype occurred a few times. The rearrangement links TRBV4-2 to TRBJ1-2, with D hard to call. V was cut by 0 bases and J by 4 bases, with 6 bases left in between. The germline CDR1 and CDR2 sequences are LGHNA and YNFKEQ. The CDR3 contains 13 residues. The chain's CDR3 is CASSQDLSYGYTF. The CDR3 DNA is TGTGCCAGCAGCCAAGATTTAAGCTATGGCTACACCTTC.

This rearrangement joins TRBV9 to TRBJ2-5; D is ambiguous. This CDR3 has 14 amino acids. V was trimmed by 5 bases and J by 2 bases, leaving 13 bases between them. Germline loops: CDR1 SGDLS, CDR2 YYNGEE. CDR3: CASSIGAFQETQYF. The CDR3 DNA sequence: TGTGCCAGCAGTATAGGCGCCTTTCAAGAGACCCAGTACTTC.

This clonotype was counted a few times. The gene calls are TRBV7-2 and TRBJ2-2; 14 bases map to TRBD2. V shed 4 bases, J shed 4 bases, and the junction held 5 bases outside the gene matches. The CDR3 consists of 17 residues. Germline CDR1 is SGHTA and CDR2 is FQGNSA. This CDR3 is CASSSRTSGRSTGELFF. In DNA form, the CDR3 reads TGTGCCAGCAGCTCCCGGACTAGCGGGAGGTCCACCGGGGAGCTGTTTTTT.

Ten or more counts support this clonotype. The V gene is TRBV6-5, the J gene TRBJ1-6, with D tentatively TRBD1 (6 bases). This CDR3 is built from 14 residues. The germline CDR1 and CDR2 sequences are MNHEY and SVGAGI. The V end was cut by 5 bases, the J end by 3 bases, with 8 bases between. CDR3 coding DNA: TGTGCCAGCAGTCGACAGGTCTATAATTCACCCCTCCACTTT. Protein: CASSRQVYNSPLHF.

V usage is TRBV2 and J usage is TRBJ2-5; D might be TRBD2 (6 bases). This CDR3 has 15 amino acids. Trimming cost V 2 bases and J 2 bases, with 12 bases left between them. Germline V gives CDR1 SNHLY, CDR2 FYNNEI. The CDR3 DNA sequence: TGTGCCAGCAGTGAAAGCGGGTCAGGTCAAGAGACCCAGTACTTC. This gives the protein CASSESGSGQETQYF.

This clonotype was seen only a few times. V and J are TRBV7-2 and TRBJ2-2; the D gene is possibly TRBD1 (6 bases). The ends were cut back, 5 bases at V and 10 bases at J, with 17 bases in the middle. The V gene's germline CDR1 is SGHTA and CDR2 FQGNSA. This CDR3 has 14 residues. The CDR3 DNA reads TGTGCCAGCAGCCCAAATCCGACAGGAGTGGAGCTGTTTTTT. Translating gives CASSPNPTGVELFF.

This chain links TRBV28 with TRBJ2-7, with TRBD1 matching over 7 bases. CDR3 size: 14 residues. Germline V CDR1 and CDR2: MDHEN, SYDVKM. V gave up 10 bases and J gave up 3 bases; unmatched junction bases: 12. This CDR3 reads CATIPPGGIYEQYF. The CDR3 DNA reads TGTGCCACCATTCCACCAGGGGGAATCTACGAGCAGTACTTC. Full variable domain (missing parts from reference TRBV28 and TRBJ2-7): DVKVTQSSRYLVKRTGEKVFLECVQDMDHENMFWYRQDPGLGLRLIYFSYDVKMKEKGDIPEGYSVSREKKERFSLILESASTNQTSMYLCATIPPGGIYEQYFGPGTRLTVT.

This sequence joins TRBV24-1 and TRBJ2-5, with D unclear. Germline CDR1 reads KGHDR; CDR2 reads SFDVKD. This CDR3 is 15 amino acids long. Trimming took 4 bases from V and 1 from J, leaving 12 bases between them. CDR3 coding DNA: TGTGCCACCAGTGACCGTGCCTACGCCCAAGAGACCCAGTACTTC. It translates to CATSDRAYAQETQYF.

The chain combines TRBV24-1 with TRBJ2-2; D is unclear. In germline, CDR1 is KGHDR, CDR2 SFDVKD. Between the trimmed V and J ends, which lost 7 bases and 2 bases, there was a span of 13 bases. There are 15 residues in the CDR3. CDR3 sequence reads: CATRAPGPNTGELFF. The CDR3 DNA reads TGTGCCACCAGAGCGCCGGGTCCCAACACCGGGGAGCTGTTTTTT.

This clonotype appeared once. Because the CDR3's place on the DNA is in doubt, the DNA is left out and the CDR3 is given as listed by TCRdb. The J gene is TRBJ2-7, the V gene TRBV6-4; TRBD2, as called in the table, went unchecked against the DNA. Looked up from germline, CDR1 is MRHNA and CDR2 is SNTAGT. The CDR3 length is 21 residues, termini included. CDR3 in amino acids: CASSRLAGERNEQFFGYEQYF.

This clonotype was picked up many times. The chain has TRBV4-3 and TRBJ2-1, with D possibly being TRBD2 (5 bases). CDR3 size: 16 residues. V dropped 0 bases and J dropped 4 bases, with 13 bases sitting between them. The germline V gene encodes CDR1 LGHNA and CDR2 YSLEER. DNA for the CDR3: TGCGCCAGCAGCCAAGATTGGCGACTACTATACAATGAGCAGTTCTTC. Amino acid sequence: CASSQDWRLLYNEQFF.

The chain employs TRBV20-1 and TRBJ2-6; D gene uncertain. Between the trimmed V and J ends, which lost 6 bases and 4 bases, there was a span of 10 bases. The CDR3 is made up of 13 amino acids. Germline CDR1 DFQATT, CDR2 SNEGSKA (reference sequence). DNA of the CDR3: TGCAGTGCCGCGCCGTACGGGGCCAACGTCCTGACTTTC. Its protein is CSAAPYGANVLTF.

Ten or more counts support this clonotype. The V and J genes are TRBV28 and TRBJ2-7; D is uncertain. V was trimmed by 5 bases and J by 3 bases, leaving 8 bases between them. Germline CDR1 and CDR2: MDHEN and SYDVKM. The CDR3 has 12 residues. The CDR3 here is CASSPRFYEQYF. The CDR3 region has the DNA TGTGCCAGCAGTCCAAGATTCTACGAGCAGTACTTC. The full variable domain, rest sourced from reference TRBV28 and TRBJ2-7, is DVKVTQSSRYLVKRTGEKVFLECVQDMDHENMFWYRQDPGLGLRLIYFSYDVKMKEKGDIPEGYSVSREKKERFSLILESASTNQTSMYLCASSPRFYEQYFGPGTRLTVT.

The V and J genes are TRBV7-2 and TRBJ2-5; D remains unclear. Per the germline V gene, CDR1 is SGHTA and CDR2 is FQGNSA. The germline V and J ends were trimmed by 1 base and 5 bases, with 11 bases remaining between them. The CDR3 totals 14 residues. The CDR3 sequence is CASSLGLGLETQYF. Written as DNA, the CDR3 is TGTGCCAGCAGCTTAGGCCTAGGTTTGGAGACCCAGTACTTC. Combining the CDR3 with reference TRBV7-2 and TRBJ2-5 gives the whole variable domain GAGVSQSPSNKVTEKGKDVELRCDPISGHTALYWYRQSLGQGLEFLIYFQGNSAPDKSGLPSDRFSAERTGGSVSTLTIQRTQQEDSAVYLCASSLGLGLETQYFGPGTRLLVL.

This clonotype was found a few times. CDR3 DNA sequence: TGTGCCAGCGGCGGAAACTACGAGCAGTACTTC. Its translation is CASGGNYEQYF. V and J are TRBV2 and TRBJ2-7; D remains ambiguous. CDR3 length: 11 amino acids. Trimming left V 8 bases short and J 3 bases short, with 8 bases between. CDR1 and CDR2 (germline): SNHLY, FYNNEI.

This clonotype has a count of ten or more. The J gene is TRBJ1-1, the V gene TRBV20-1; D gene ambiguous. CDR1 DFQATT and CDR2 SNEGSKA come from the germline V gene (reference sequence). The CDR3 length is 12 residues. The V end was cut by 0 bases, the J end by 6 bases, with 8 bases between. The CDR3 is CSARDLPPEAFF. In nucleotides, the CDR3 is TGCAGTGCTAGAGATCTCCCCCCTGAAGCTTTCTTT.

The gene calls are TRBV5-8 and TRBJ2-6; D uncertain. V gave up 0 bases and J gave up 0 bases, with 13 bases separating them. Germline CDR1 is SGHTS and CDR2 is YDEGEE. The CDR3 runs 18 residues. CDR3 loop: CASSLDRFSLSGANVLTF. The CDR3 nucleotides read TGTGCCAGCAGCTTGGATCGGTTTTCCCTCTCTGGGGCCAACGTCCTGACTTTC.

The chain joins TRBV7-9 to TRBJ2-1; TRBD2 aligns across 7 bases. V was pared by 1 base and J by 7 bases, with 10 bases of the junction left unmatched. The CDR3 has 16 residues. In germline, CDR1 is SEHNR, CDR2 FQNEAQ (reference sequence). The CDR3 nucleotides are TGTGCCAGCAGCTTAGAGGCACTAGCGACCACGAATGAGCAGTTCTTC. Its protein product is CASSLEALATTNEQFF.

This clonotype was found many times. The chain links TRBV28 to TRBJ2-3; TRBD2 matches 7 bases. CDR3 size: 16 residues. Per germline, CDR1 MDHEN and CDR2 SYDVKM. Losses at the gene ends were 5 bases for V and 6 bases for J; bases not matched to a gene: 14. The CDR3 protein is CASSETTGGEGDTQYF. As DNA, the CDR3 is TGTGCCAGCAGTGAAACGACTGGAGGGGAGGGGGATACGCAGTATTTT.

The chain is built from TRBV2 and TRBJ2-1, with D possibly called TRBD1 or TRBD2 (5 bases each). The germline CDR1 and CDR2 sequences are SNHLY and FYNNEI. Trimming stripped 6 bases from V and 4 bases from J, with 7 bases between. The CDR3 spans 12 residues. The CDR3 reads CASSGTYNEQFF. As DNA, the CDR3 is TGTGCCAGCAGCGGGACGTACAATGAGCAGTTCTTC.

As regards this clonotype: A read error may produce the germline difference seen at one junction end. The chain carries TRBV19 and TRBJ2-7; D gene unclear. The germline V gene has CDR1 LNHDA and CDR2 SQIVND (reference sequence). The CDR3 is 14 residues long. CDR3 amino acids: CSSSKRDIHYEQYF. The CDR3 region has the DNA TGTTCCAGCAGCAAACGAGATATACACTACGAGCAGTACTTC.

The chain recombines TRBV6-6 with TRBJ2-3; D is ambiguous. The CDR3 length is 15 residues. Trimming left V 6 bases short and J 0 bases short, with 13 bases between. The V gene's germline CDR1 is MNHNY and CDR2 SVGAGI (reference sequence). The CDR3 nucleotides read TGTGCCAGCAGCCCCGGGCACACGAGCACAGATACGCAGTATTTT. Amino acid sequence: CASSPGHTSTDTQYF.